These T cell receptor beta chains were read from a single sample in a study of shared T cell receptors in the human thymus. Clones were sequenced by immunoSEQ multiplex PCR, and TCRdb holds only the in-frame ones, with some missing. The table shows hundreds of thousands of clones, with roughly 90% occurring only once. These data were also reused for a study on human thymus T cells.

Sequenced sample: thymocytes. These receptors originate from a boy less than two years old with a congenital heart defect. CDR3s include the opening cysteine and the closing phenylalanine or tryptophan. D genes are given only for firm matches. For some rows the clone size is stated as once, few or many, or as a class when expanded; others skip it.

once	16	TRBD1	TRBJ1-4	TRBV6-5	TGTGCCAGCAGTTACTCGGCATCGGACAGGGGGGAAAAACTGTTTTTT	CASSYSASDRGEKLFF
-	16	TRBD2	TRBJ2-7	TRBV10-3	TGTGCCATCAGTGAGCCGCCGACTAGCGGGAGTTACGAGCAGTACTTC	CAISEPPTSGSYEQYF
-	18	TRBD2	TRBJ2-1	TRBV5-1	TGCGCCAGCAGCTTTTACATACTAGCGGGAGGGCGGCACAATGAGCAGTTCTTC	CASSFYILAGGRHNEQFF
-	15	TRBD2	TRBJ2-2	TRBV30	TGTGCCTGGAGTAGGACTAGCGGGATTGGCGGGGAGCTGTTTTTT	CAWSRTSGIGGELFF
-	16	TRBD2	TRBJ2-1	TRBV7-9	TGTGCCAGCAGCTCCCCACTAGCGGGAGGGGGTAATGAGCAGTTCTTC	CASSSPLAGGGNEQFF
-	13	-	TRBJ2-1	TRBV19	TGTGCCAGTAGTAGCCCACCCAGCAATGAGCAGTTCTTC	CASSSPPSNEQFF
-	11	-	TRBJ2-7	TRBV27	TGTGCCACCCGTGGGGGAGGCGAGCAGTACTTC	CATRGGGEQYF
-	15	TRBD2	TRBJ2-7	TRBV27	TGTGCCAGCAGTTTGTCAGCGGGAGGTATCTACGAGCAGTACTTC	CASSLSAGGIYEQYF
-	16	TRBD2	TRBJ2-2	TRBV11-2	TGTGCCAGCAGCTTAGATCCTCTAGCGGGCGGCGGGGAGCTGTTTTTT	CASSLDPLAGGGELFF
-	13	-	TRBJ2-2	TRBV6-1	TGTGCCAGCAGGACTAGTTTGACCGGGGAGCTGTTTTTT	CASRTSLTGELFF
-	15	TRBD1	TRBJ2-2	TRBV12-5	TGTGCTAGTGGTCCCGGGACAGGGTGGCCCGGGGAGCTGTTTTTT	CASGPGTGWPGELFF
-	15	TRBD2	TRBJ2-3	TRBV4-2	TGTGCCAGCAGCCAACTAGCGGATAACACAGATACGCAGTATTTT	CASSQLADNTDTQYF
-	15	TRBD2	TRBJ2-1	TRBV30	TGTGCCTGGAGTACTAGCGGGAGGGCCCACGCTGAGCAGTTCTTC	CAWSTSGRAHAEQFF
-	19	TRBD2	TRBJ2-5	TRBV5-1	TGCGCCAGCAGCTCCCGGACTAGCGACAAAAATATTTCAGGGGAGACCCAGTACTTC	CASSSRTSDKNISGETQYF
-	17	-	TRBJ2-7	TRBV30	TGTGCCTGGAGGACCACCGTCACCGTCGCGGATCCCTACGAGCAGTACTTC	CAWRTTVTVADPYEQYF
once	14	-	TRBJ1-2	TRBV27	TGTGCCAGCAGTTTATTCCCGACATCTTATGGCTACACCTTC	CASSLFPTSYGYTF
-	17	-	TRBJ1-5	TRBV10-3	TGTGCCATCAGTGAGTCCCTGTCGAAGGGGACAAATCAGCCCCAGCATTTT	CAISESLSKGTNQPQHF